Sequencing of this T cell receptor beta chain was carried out in a study of tumour-infiltrating T cells in Burkitt lymphoma. V dropped 6 bases and J dropped 0 bases, with 12 bases sitting between them. The CDR3 sequence is 15 residues long. In germline, CDR1 is MNHEY, CDR2 SVGAGI. Repertoires were generated with immunoSEQ multiplex PCR, while TCRdb's copy carries only in-frame clones and drops some. The sample lists under 5,500 clones; about 80% were seen once. Material for sequencing was tumor tissue. The chain recombines TRBV6-5 with TRBJ2-4; possibly TRBD1 for D (6 bases). The source of this sequence is a human donor with diffuse large B-cell lymphoma. Some clones in this sample may be carry-over from other donors' samples. The CDR3 spells CASSRTAVAKNIQYF. The CDR3 DNA reads as TGTGCCAGCAGCCGGACAGCGGTAGCCAAAAACATTCAGTACTTC.